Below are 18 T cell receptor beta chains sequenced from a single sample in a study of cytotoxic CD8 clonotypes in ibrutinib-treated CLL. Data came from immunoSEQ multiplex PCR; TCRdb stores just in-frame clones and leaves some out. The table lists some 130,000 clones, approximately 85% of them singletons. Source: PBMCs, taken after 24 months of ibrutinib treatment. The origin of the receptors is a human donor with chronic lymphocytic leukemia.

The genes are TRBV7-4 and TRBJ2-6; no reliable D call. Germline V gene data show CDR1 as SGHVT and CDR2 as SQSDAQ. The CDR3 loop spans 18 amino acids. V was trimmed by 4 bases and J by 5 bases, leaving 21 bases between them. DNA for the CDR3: TGTGCCAGCAGCTATGGTTCCAGCTCACAAAGTCGGGCCAACGTCCTGACTTTC. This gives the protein CASSYGSSSQSRANVLTF.

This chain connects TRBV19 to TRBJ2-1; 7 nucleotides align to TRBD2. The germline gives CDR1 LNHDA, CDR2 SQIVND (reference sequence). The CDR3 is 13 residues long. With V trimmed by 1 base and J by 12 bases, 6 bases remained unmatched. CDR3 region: CASSIGTPGGQFF. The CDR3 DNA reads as TGTGCCAGTAGTATAGGGACCCCGGGGGGGCAGTTCTTC.

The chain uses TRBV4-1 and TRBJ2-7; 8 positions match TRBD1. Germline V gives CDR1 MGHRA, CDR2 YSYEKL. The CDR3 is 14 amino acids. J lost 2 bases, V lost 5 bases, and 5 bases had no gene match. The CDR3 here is CASSAGTGTYEQYF. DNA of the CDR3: TGCGCCAGCAGCGCCGGGACAGGAACCTACGAGCAGTACTTC.

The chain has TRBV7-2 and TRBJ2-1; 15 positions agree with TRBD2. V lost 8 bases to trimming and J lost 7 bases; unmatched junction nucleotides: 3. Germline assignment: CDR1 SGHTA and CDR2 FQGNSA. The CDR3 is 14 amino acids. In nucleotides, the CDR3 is TGTGCCAGCCGTGGGACTAGCGGGAGGAATGAGCAGTTCTTC. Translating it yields CASRGTSGRNEQFF.

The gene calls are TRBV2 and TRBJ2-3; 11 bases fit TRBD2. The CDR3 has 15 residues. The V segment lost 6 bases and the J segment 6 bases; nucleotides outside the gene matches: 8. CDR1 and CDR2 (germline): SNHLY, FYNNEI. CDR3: CASRYSGGARDTQYF. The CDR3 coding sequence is TGTGCCAGCAGATATAGCGGGGGGGCGAGGGATACGCAGTATTTT.

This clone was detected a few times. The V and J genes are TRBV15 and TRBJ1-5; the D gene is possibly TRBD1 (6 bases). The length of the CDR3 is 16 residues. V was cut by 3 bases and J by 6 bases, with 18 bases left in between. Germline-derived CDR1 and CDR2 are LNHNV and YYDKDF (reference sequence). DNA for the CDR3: TGTGCCACCAGCAGCAACCGGGGGGCAGGGAGTCAGCCCCAGCATTTT. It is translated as CATSSNRGAGSQPQHF. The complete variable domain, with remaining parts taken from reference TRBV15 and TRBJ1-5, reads DAMVIQNPRYQVTQFGKPVTLSCSQTLNHNVMYWYQQKSSQAPKLLFHYYDKDFNNEADTPDNFQSRRPNTSFCFLDIRSPGLGDTAMYLCATSSNRGAGSQPQHFGDGTRLSIL.

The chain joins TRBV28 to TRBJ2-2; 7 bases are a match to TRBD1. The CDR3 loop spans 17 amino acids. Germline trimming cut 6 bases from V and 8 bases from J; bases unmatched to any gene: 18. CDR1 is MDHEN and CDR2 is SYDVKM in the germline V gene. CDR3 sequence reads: CASRYPSGTEVRGELFF. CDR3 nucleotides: TGTGCCAGCAGGTACCCCTCCGGGACAGAGGTCCGTGGGGAGCTGTTTTTT.

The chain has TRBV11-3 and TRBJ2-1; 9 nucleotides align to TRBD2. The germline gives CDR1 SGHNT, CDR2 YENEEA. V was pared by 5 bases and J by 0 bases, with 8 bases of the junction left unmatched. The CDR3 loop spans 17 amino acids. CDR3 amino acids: CASSRTSGQGSYNEQFF. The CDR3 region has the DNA TGTGCCAGCAGCCGTACTAGCGGGCAGGGCTCCTACAATGAGCAGTTCTTC.

DNA for the CDR3: TGTGCCAGTAGTACACAGGGACTAGTTGGGACCGGGGAGCTGTTTTTT. Amino acids: CASSTQGLVGTGELFF. V and J are TRBV19 and TRBJ2-2; 8 positions agree with TRBD2. The junction had 9 bases not matched to a gene; V was cut back by 4 bases and J by 5 bases. The V gene's germline CDR1 is LNHDA and CDR2 SQIVND (reference sequence). This CDR3 is built from 16 residues.

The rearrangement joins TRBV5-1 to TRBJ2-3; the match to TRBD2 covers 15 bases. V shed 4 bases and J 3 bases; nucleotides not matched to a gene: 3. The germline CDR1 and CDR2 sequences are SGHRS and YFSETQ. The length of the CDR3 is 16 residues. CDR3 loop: CASSEGLAGGTDTQYF. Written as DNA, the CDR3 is TGCGCCAGCAGCGAGGGACTAGCGGGGGGAACAGATACGCAGTATTTT.

CDR3 protein: CASSPSWGTSTDTQYF. The CDR3 DNA sequence: TGTGCCAGCAGCCCTAGCTGGGGAACTAGCACAGATACGCAGTATTTT. The chain joins TRBV7-2 to TRBJ2-3; possible D gene TRBD2, 5 bases. This CDR3 comprises 16 residues. CDR1 SGHTA and CDR2 FQGNSA come from the germline V gene. The ends were cut back, 5 bases at V and 0 bases at J, with 15 bases in the middle.

The CDR3 DNA sequence: TGCGCCAGCAGCTGGACCGGGACGGCGAACACTGAAGCTTTCTTT. Residues: CASSWTGTANTEAFF. The chain uses TRBV5-1 and TRBJ1-1; D may be TRBD1 (5 bases). V was clipped by 3 bases and J by 1 base, with 13 bases between them. The CDR3 is 15 residues long. CDR1 SGHRS and CDR2 YFSETQ come from the germline V gene.

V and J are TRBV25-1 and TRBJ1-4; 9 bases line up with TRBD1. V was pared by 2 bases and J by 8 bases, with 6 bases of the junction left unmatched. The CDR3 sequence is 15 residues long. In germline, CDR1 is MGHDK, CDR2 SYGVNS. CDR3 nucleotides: TGTGCCAGCAGTGAAGTCGGGACAGGGCGAGAAAAACTGTTTTTT. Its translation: CASSEVGTGREKLFF. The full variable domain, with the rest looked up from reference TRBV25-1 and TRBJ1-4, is EADIYQTPRYLVIGTGKKITLECSQTMGHDKMYWYQQDPGMELHLIHYSYGVNSTEKGDLSSESTVSRIRTEHFPLTLESARPSHTSQYLCASSEVGTGREKLFFGSGTQLSVL.

CDR3 sequence: CASSQAGSNEQYF. For the CDR3, the DNA is TGTGCCAGCAGCCAAGCGGGATCCAACGAGCAGTACTTC. The rearrangement joins TRBV4-2 to TRBJ2-7; the D gene is possibly TRBD2 (5 bases). Trimming took off 1 base at V and 5 bases at J, with 9 bases between the two ends. CDR3 length equals 13 residues. Germline CDR1 LGHNA, CDR2 YNFKEQ.

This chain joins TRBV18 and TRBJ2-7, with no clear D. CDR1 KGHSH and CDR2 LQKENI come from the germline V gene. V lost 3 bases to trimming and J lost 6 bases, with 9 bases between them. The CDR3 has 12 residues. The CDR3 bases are TGTGCCAGCTCACCTAGCTCCATCGAGCAGTACTTC. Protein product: CASSPSSIEQYF.

The CDR3 is CASSSNSVSYGYTF. The CDR3 bases are TGTGCCAGCAGTTCAAACAGTGTCTCCTATGGCTACACCTTC. The chain combines TRBV7-9 with TRBJ1-2; no clear D. The length of the CDR3 is 14 residues. V was trimmed by 6 bases and J by 4 bases, leaving 15 bases between them. Germline values: CDR1 SEHNR, CDR2 FQNEAQ (reference sequence).

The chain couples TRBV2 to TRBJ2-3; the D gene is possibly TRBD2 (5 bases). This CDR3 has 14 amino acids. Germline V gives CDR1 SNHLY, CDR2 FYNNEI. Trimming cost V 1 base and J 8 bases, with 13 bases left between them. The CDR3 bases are TGTGCCAGCAGTGAAGGGGGAGCGGCAGGTACGCAGTATTTT. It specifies CASSEGGAAGTQYF.

The CDR3 DNA sequence: TGTGCCAGCAGCCAATCGGGCCGCCAGGAGGGCTACACCTTC. This sequence encodes CASSQSGRQEGYTF. The V call is TRBV6-5, the J call TRBJ1-2, with no clear D. V was cut by 6 bases and J by 8 bases, with 19 bases left in between. This CDR3 region has 14 residues. Germline CDR1 reads MNHEY; CDR2 reads SVGAGI.